The 2 T cell receptor beta chains in this list originate from one sample, sequenced in a study of T cells in Graves' hyperthyroidism and ophthalmopathy. Amplified TCR beta CDR3 regions came from RNA transcripts. In the first-round RT-PCR of the TCR CDR3, the HTBI primer set was used. TCRdb fed the multiplex PCR reads into MiXCR, producing one record per CDR3 protein. There are about 24,000 distinct CDR3 sequences in the sample; roughly 49% occur only once, and around 25% lies in the top ten. Sequenced material: blood. These receptors were collected from a woman in her thirties or forties with Graves' hyperthyroidism that later progressed to Graves' ophthalmopathy.

J is TRBJ1-2 and V is TRBV20-1; D might be TRBD1 (5 bases). Per the germline V gene, CDR1 is DFQATT and CDR2 is SNEGSKA (reference sequence). The CDR3 is 13 amino acids. V lost 6 bases and J 6 bases, leaving 17 bases between the germline ends. CDR3 in amino acids: CSAGGGRKDGYTF. The CDR3 DNA sequence: TGCAGTGCCGGGGGGGGACGGAAGGATGGCTACACCTTC.

This clonotype occurred once. The rearrangement links TRBV29-1 to TRBJ2-1, with 9 positions matching TRBD2. V lost 4 bases to trimming and J lost 12 bases; unmatched junction nucleotides: 4. The germline V gene has CDR1 SQVTM and CDR2 ANQGSEA. The CDR3 has 11 amino acids. CDR3 DNA sequence: TGCAGCGTTGTGGTAGCGGGAGCGCAGTTCTTC. Protein product: CSVVVAGAQFF.